The 29 T cell receptor beta chains below all came from one sample that was sequenced in a study of CD8 T cells in Susac syndrome (dated by TCRdb to the late 2010s). Library construction relied on the immunoSEQ multiplex PCR assay. RNA was extracted using the RNeasy kit, and roughly 0.5 to 1 ug of the RNA was reverse transcribed with random hexamers. TCRdb's own reprocessing of the public reads used fastp at Q25 and MiXCR and kept productive beta chains. Identical CDR3 protein sequences are pooled into one entry, listed with their most common genes and DNA. In all, the sample holds more than 65,000 distinct CDR3 sequences, and just under 95% of those were seen once. 0.4% to 0.5% of the sample is in the top ten clones. The sample was CD8+ T cells from PBMCs. The receptors originated from a human donor with Susac syndrome.

The chain combines TRBV5-1 with TRBJ2-1; no definite D call. The germline gives CDR1 SGHRS, CDR2 YFSETQ. The CDR3 contains 14 residues. The V and J ends lost 4 bases and 1 base respectively, with 9 bases between them. The CDR3 nucleotides are TGCGCCAGCAGCGGGCCAGGTTCCTACAATGAGCAGTTCTTC. Encoded protein: CASSGPGSYNEQFF.

This chain connects TRBV5-1 to TRBJ1-2, with D unclear. The CDR3 has 11 residues. V was shortened by 4 bases and J by 6 bases, with 7 bases between the two germline ends. Germline V CDR1 and CDR2: SGHRS, YFSETQ. In nucleotides, the CDR3 is TGCGCCAGCAGCCGGGGTAATGGCTACACCTTC. This gives the protein CASSRGNGYTF.

This chain's CDR3 is CASSQAQETQYF. The CDR3 DNA reads TGCGCCAGCAGCCAGGCTCAAGAGACCCAGTACTTC. This chain joins TRBV4-1 and TRBJ2-5; the D is unclear. CDR1 MGHRA and CDR2 YSYEKL come from the germline V gene. The CDR3 runs 12 residues. With 3 bases removed from V and 2 bases from J, the gap between germline ends came to 4 bases.

The chain employs TRBV25-1 and TRBJ2-2, with D perhaps TRBD2 (5 bases). The CDR3 spans 14 residues. V lost 6 bases, J lost 0 bases, and 8 bases lay in between. Germline values: CDR1 MGHDK, CDR2 SYGVNS. The CDR3 loop reads CASSPGANTGELFF. The CDR3 DNA reads TGTGCCAGCAGCCCCGGGGCGAACACCGGGGAGCTGTTTTTT. The whole variable domain, remainder taken from reference TRBV25-1 and TRBJ2-2, is EADIYQTPRYLVIGTGKKITLECSQTMGHDKMYWYQQDPGMELHLIHYSYGVNSTEKGDLSSESTVSRIRTEHFPLTLESARPSHTSQYLCASSPGANTGELFFGEGSRLTVL.

The chain combines TRBV7-9 with TRBJ2-7; no firm D call. This CDR3 region has 14 residues. Germline lookup yields CDR1 SEHNR and CDR2 FQNEAQ (reference sequence). The V end was cut by 1 base, the J end by 4 bases, with 11 bases between. CDR3 residues: CASSLGRQGYEQYF. CDR3 nucleotides: TGTGCCAGCAGCTTAGGCCGACAAGGTTACGAGCAGTACTTC.

The chain combines TRBV28 with TRBJ2-5; the D is unclear. Between the trimmed V and J ends, which lost 4 bases and 4 bases, there was a span of 10 bases. Germline CDR1 MDHEN, CDR2 SYDVKM. The CDR3 is 13 residues long. This chain's CDR3 is CASSSLVRETQYF. The CDR3, as DNA: TGTGCCAGCAGTTCCCTAGTACGAGAGACCCAGTACTTC.

This clonotype appeared a single time. The J gene is TRBJ2-7, the V gene TRBV7-9; D might be TRBD1 (6 bases). The CDR3 length is 15 residues. Trimming took off 5 bases at V and 1 base at J, with 15 bases between the two ends. Germline CDR1 and CDR2: SEHNR and FQNEAQ (reference sequence). The CDR3 DNA follows: TGTGCCAGCAGCCAAACGCAGGGGCCTTCCTACGAGCAGTACTTC. Translation: CASSQTQGPSYEQYF.

J is TRBJ1-2 and V is TRBV29-1; D unresolved. V was pared by 5 bases and J by 0 bases, with 10 bases between. CDR3 length: 13 amino acids. The germline gives CDR1 SQVTM, CDR2 ANQGSEA. The CDR3 DNA sequence: TGCAGCGTTTATCCAGCATCTAACTATGGCTACACCTTC. Its translation: CSVYPASNYGYTF.

V usage is TRBV12-5 and J usage is TRBJ1-5; no clear D gene. The V end was cut by 1 base, the J end by 2 bases, with 6 bases between. The V gene's germline CDR1 is LGHNT and CDR2 FRNRAP. The CDR3 loop spans 14 amino acids. CDR3 nucleotides: TGTGCTAGTGGTTTGGGGGGAGGCAATCAGCCCCAGCATTTT. This encodes CASGLGGGNQPQHF.

The count of this clonotype is one. V and J are TRBV24-1 and TRBJ1-1; no clear D. V lost 2 bases, J lost 0 bases, and 9 bases lay in between. The germline gives CDR1 KGHDR, CDR2 SFDVKD. This CDR3 comprises 15 residues. The CDR3 DNA is TGTGCCACCAGTGATTCTGGAGTAATGAACACTGAAGCTTTCTTT. It is translated as CATSDSGVMNTEAFF.

The chain links TRBV20-1 to TRBJ2-2; D unresolved. This CDR3 is built from 14 residues. With 5 bases removed from V and 5 bases from J, the gap between germline ends came to 15 bases. Looked up from germline, CDR1 is DFQATT and CDR2 is SNEGSKA (reference sequence). This CDR3 reads CSAAAVSRTGELFF. DNA of the CDR3: TGCAGTGCTGCCGCGGTTTCGCGGACCGGGGAGCTGTTTTTT.

The rearrangement uses TRBV28 and TRBJ2-2; D remains ambiguous. V lost 10 bases and J lost 4, with 10 bases in between. Per the germline V gene, CDR1 is MDHEN and CDR2 is SYDVKM. This CDR3 has 12 amino acids. The DNA for the CDR3 is TGTGCCATCGGGCATCCCACCGGGGAGCTGTTTTTT. Translation: CAIGHPTGELFF.

This clonotype was recorded once. The chain employs TRBV3-1 and TRBJ2-3; 9 nucleotides align to TRBD2. CDR1 is LGHDT and CDR2 is YNNKEL in the germline V gene (reference sequence). CDR3 length: 13 amino acids. The junction had 3 bases not matched to a gene; V was cut back by 7 bases and J by 4 bases. In nucleotides, the CDR3 is TGTGCCAGCACCGGACTAGCGTCAGATACGCAGTATTTT. Translating it yields CASTGLASDTQYF.

The chain recombines TRBV30 with TRBJ2-1; D remains unclear. V lost 4 bases to trimming and J lost 9 bases, with 25 bases between them. This CDR3 has 16 residues. Germline V gene sequence: CDR1 GTSNPN, CDR2 SVGIG (reference sequence). DNA for the CDR3: TGTGCCTGGATCTCTGAGGCTGTGGGCCCACCGGGTGAGCAGTTCTTC. This sequence encodes CAWISEAVGPPGEQFF.

This chain uses TRBV20-1 with TRBJ2-1; a weak D match, TRBD1 (6 bases). Germline lookup yields CDR1 DFQATT and CDR2 SNEGSKA (reference sequence). V was trimmed by 0 bases and J by 8 bases, leaving 17 bases between them. The CDR3 spans 15 residues. CDR3 nucleotide sequence: TGCAGTGCTAGAGATCAGAGCGGCAGGGGCTATGAGCAGTTCTTC. Its protein is CSARDQSGRGYEQFF.

In this sample, this clonotype turned up once. This rearrangement joins TRBV7-9 to TRBJ2-2; D not resolved. Trimming took off 9 bases at V and 4 bases at J, with 9 bases between the two ends. The CDR3 contains 12 residues. CDR1 SEHNR and CDR2 FQNEAQ come from the germline V gene (reference sequence). The CDR3 here is CARKESTGELFF. In DNA form, the CDR3 reads TGTGCCAGGAAGGAGAGCACCGGGGAGCTGTTTTTT. Drawing the rest from reference TRBV7-9 and TRBJ2-2, the complete variable domain is DTGVSQNPRHKITKRGQNVTFRCDPISEHNRLYWYRQTLGQGPEFLTYFQNEAQLEKSRLLSDRFSAERPKGSFSTLEIQRTEQGDSAMYLCARKESTGELFFGEGSRLTVL.

The chain joins TRBV9 to TRBJ2-1; 9 bases agree with TRBD2. V shed 0 bases and J 9 bases; nucleotides not matched to a gene: 16. The CDR3 extends over 18 amino acids. Germline assignment: CDR1 SGDLS and CDR2 YYNGEE. The CDR3 DNA reads as TGTGCCAGCAGCGTAGGGACCGGCGCGGGAGGGCCGCCCAGTGAGCAGTTCTTC. This gives the protein CASSVGTGAGGPPSEQFF.

The chain has TRBV4-3 and TRBJ2-1; TRBD1 aligns across 7 bases. The ends lost 1 base at V and 0 bases at J; junction bases unmatched: 6. The V gene's germline CDR1 is LGHNA and CDR2 YSLEER. This CDR3 has 17 amino acids. The chain's CDR3 is CASSQAVTGFSYNEQFF. DNA for the CDR3: TGCGCCAGCAGCCAAGCGGTGACAGGGTTCTCCTACAATGAGCAGTTCTTC.

This clonotype was detected once. The rearrangement uses TRBV20-1 and TRBJ2-7; weak D call: TRBD1 (6 bases). Trimming took 2 bases from V and 3 from J, leaving 17 bases between them. The CDR3 has 15 amino acids. Germline V lookup: CDR1 DFQATT, CDR2 SNEGSKA (reference sequence). As DNA, the CDR3 is TGCAGTGCTAGACTCCCTACAGGGCCTATCTACGAGCAGTACTTC. Amino acid sequence: CSARLPTGPIYEQYF.

The genes are TRBV9 and TRBJ2-2; TRBD2 matches at 9 bases. The CDR3 totals 18 residues. Germline V gives CDR1 SGDLS, CDR2 YYNGEE. The ends lost 0 bases at V and 2 bases at J; junction bases unmatched: 8. CDR3 bases: TGTGCCAGCAGCGTAGTCCCCAGCGGGAGGTTTAACACCGGGGAGCTGTTTTTT. Protein sequence: CASSVVPSGRFNTGELFF.

This sequence joins TRBV29-1 and TRBJ2-3; D possibly corresponds to TRBD2 (5 bases). The CDR3 is 11 residues long. Trimming pared 3 bases from V and 6 bases from J, leaving 7 bases between. CDR1 is SQVTM and CDR2 is ANQGSEA in the germline V gene. DNA for the CDR3: TGCAGCGTTGACCCGGGGGATACGCAGTATTTT. Its protein is CSVDPGDTQYF.

The chain employs TRBV7-9 and TRBJ2-5, with TRBD2 identical over 11 bases. The CDR3 consists of 16 residues. V was pared by 5 bases and J by 5 bases, with 10 bases of the junction left unmatched. Germline V lookup: CDR1 SEHNR, CDR2 FQNEAQ (reference sequence). CDR3 DNA: TGTGCCAGCAGCGTTATAGCGGGAGGGCCGGAGGAGACCCAGTACTTC. Protein: CASSVIAGGPEETQYF. The entire variable domain, with the rest obtained from reference TRBV7-9 and TRBJ2-5, is as follows: DTGVSQNPRHKITKRGQNVTFRCDPISEHNRLYWYRQTLGQGPEFLTYFQNEAQLEKSRLLSDRFSAERPKGSFSTLEIQRTEQGDSAMYLCASSVIAGGPEETQYFGPGTRLLVL.

The V gene is TRBV20-1, the J gene TRBJ2-1, with TRBD2 identical over 13 bases. Germline V gene data show CDR1 as DFQATT and CDR2 as SNEGSKA (reference sequence). V dropped 0 bases and J dropped 7; count of bases not matched to a gene: 12. The CDR3 consists of 18 residues. CDR3 sequence: CSARDLGLAGHRGNEQFF. CDR3 nucleotides: TGCAGTGCTAGAGATCTGGGACTAGCGGGGCACCGTGGGAATGAGCAGTTCTTC.

The rearrangement joins TRBV4-1 to TRBJ1-1; D gene uncertain. The germline CDR1 and CDR2 sequences are MGHRA and YSYEKL. Trimming removed 6 bases from V and 1 base from J, with 12 bases in between. This CDR3 is 14 amino acids long. CDR3: CASSPPGSNTEAFF. The CDR3 DNA follows: TGCGCCAGCAGTCCACCGGGATCGAACACTGAAGCTTTCTTT.

J is TRBJ2-2 and V is TRBV4-1, with no clear D. The CDR3 spans 12 residues. The V end was cut by 4 bases, the J end by 7 bases, with 7 bases between. Germline V gives CDR1 MGHRA, CDR2 YSYEKL. DNA for the CDR3: TGCGCCAGCAGCCGCGATGGCGGGGAGCTGTTTTTT. Its translation is CASSRDGGELFF.

In its sample, this clonotype was seen once. CDR3: CASSLVPTSGEETQYF. As DNA, the CDR3 is TGTGCCAGCAGCTTAGTCCCGACTAGCGGGGAAGAGACCCAGTACTTC. The chain has TRBV7-6 and TRBJ2-5; 11 bases align to TRBD2. CDR1 is SGHVS and CDR2 is FNYEAQ in the germline V gene. V dropped 1 base and J dropped 3; count of bases not matched to a gene: 4. This CDR3 contains 16 residues. Drawing the rest from reference TRBV7-6 and TRBJ2-5, the complete variable domain is GAGVSQSPRYKVTKRGQDVALRCDPISGHVSLYWYRQALGQGPEFLTYFNYEAQQDKSGLPNDRFSAERPEGSISTLTIQRTEQRDSAMYRCASSLVPTSGEETQYFGPGTRLLVL.

The gene calls are TRBV27 and TRBJ2-7; 8 nucleotides line up with TRBD1. The germline gives CDR1 MNHEY, CDR2 SMNVEV (reference sequence). V was clipped by 2 bases and J by 1 base; unmatched bases: 7. CDR3 size: 16 residues. CDR3: CASSLATGTGSYEQYF. Here the CDR3 DNA reads TGTGCCAGCAGTTTAGCAACCGGGACAGGTTCCTACGAGCAGTACTTC.

This clonotype appeared a single time. The chain uses TRBV29-1 and TRBJ2-5; tentative D call: TRBD2 (6 bases). CDR3 length equals 15 residues. Trimming stripped 5 bases from V and 2 bases from J, with 18 bases between. CDR1 and CDR2 (germline): SQVTM, ANQGSEA. The CDR3 reads CSVSQSPGGQETQYF. CDR3 sequence (DNA): TGCAGCGTTAGCCAGTCCCCCGGGGGTCAAGAGACCCAGTACTTC.

The gene calls are TRBV20-1 and TRBJ1-2; maybe TRBD1 (6 bases). Germline CDR1 reads DFQATT; CDR2 reads SNEGSKA (reference sequence). This CDR3 has 13 amino acids. The germline V and J ends were trimmed by 6 bases and 4 bases, with 15 bases remaining between them. Here the CDR3 DNA reads TGCAGTGCAATAACAGGGATTCGCTATGGCTACACCTTC. It specifies CSAITGIRYGYTF.